The 7 T cell receptor beta chains in this list originate from one sample, sequenced in a study of blood T cell repertoires in COVID-19. Repertoires were generated with immunoSEQ multiplex PCR, while TCRdb's copy carries only in-frame clones and drops some. The sample carries 450,000 or so clones, 75% to 90% recorded once. Sequencing input: peripheral blood. These receptors originate from a man aged 18 to 30 with COVID-19, enrolled during active disease.

This clone appeared a single time. J is TRBJ1-2 and V is TRBV12-3 or TRBV12-4; possible D gene TRBD1, 6 bases. This CDR3 region has 13 residues. Trimming removed 5 bases at V and 4 bases at J, with 11 bases between. In DNA, the CDR3 is TGTGCCAGCAGTCATCAGGGGACCTATGGCTACACCTTC. Translated: CASSHQGTYGYTF.

The V and J genes are TRBV11-2 and TRBJ2-5, with D possibly matching TRBD2 (7 bases). V lost 0 bases and J 2 bases, leaving 13 bases between the germline ends. Germline-derived CDR1 and CDR2 are SGHAT and FQNNGV. This CDR3 has 16 amino acids. The CDR3 DNA is TGTGCCAGCAGCTTAGATGGGAGGGGGGCTCAAGAGACCCAGTACTTC. It is translated as CASSLDGRGAQETQYF.

V usage is TRBV12-3 or TRBV12-4 and J usage is TRBJ2-2, with D possibly TRBD1 on 6 matching bases. Trimming took off 3 bases at V and 7 bases at J, with 9 bases between the two ends. The CDR3 is made up of 13 amino acids. The CDR3 DNA is TGTGCCAGCAGTTTGATAGGGGGCGGGGAGCTGTTTTTT. Translated, it gives CASSLIGGGELFF.

The chain links TRBV3-1 (or the pseudogene TRBV3-2) to TRBJ1-2; D gene unclear. Trimming took 0 bases from V and 2 from J, leaving 10 bases between them. The CDR3 runs to 15 residues. Germline V gives CDR1 LGHDT, CDR2 YNNKEL (reference sequence). The CDR3 DNA sequence: TGTGCCAGCAGCCAAGAGTCTAGATTAAACTATGGCTACACCTTC. Translation: CASSQESRLNYGYTF.

This chain joins TRBV30 and TRBJ2-3; no firm D call. Germline lookup yields CDR1 GTSNPN and CDR2 SVGIG (reference sequence). This CDR3 region has 14 residues. V lost 0 bases to trimming and J lost 2 bases, with 9 bases between them. CDR3 in amino acids: CAWSVSRLTDTQYF. In DNA, the CDR3 is TGTGCCTGGAGTGTATCTAGACTCACAGATACGCAGTATTTT.

CDR3 coding DNA: TGTGCCAGCAGTGAAACCAGGAATAATTCACCCCTCCACTTT. It is translated as CASSETRNNSPLHF. The chain has TRBV25-1 and TRBJ1-6; D uncertain. V was pared by 2 bases and J by 5 bases, with 7 bases between. CDR1 is MGHDK, CDR2 SYGVNS, per germline. This CDR3 spans 14 amino acids.

The genes are TRBV18 and TRBJ2-7; TRBD1 matches at 7 bases. Germline CDR1 and CDR2: KGHSH and LQKENI. The CDR3 is made up of 15 amino acids. With V trimmed by 1 base and J by 0 bases, 3 bases remained unmatched. DNA for the CDR3: TGTGCCAGCTCACCACTGACAGGGAGCTCCTACGAGCAGTACTTC. Residues: CASSPLTGSSYEQYF. The full variable domain, with the rest looked up from reference TRBV18 and TRBJ2-7, is NAGVMQNPRHLVRRRGQEARLRCSPMKGHSHVYWYRQLPEEGLKFMVYLQKENIIDESGMPKERFSAEFPKEGPSILRIQQVVRGDSAAYFCASSPLTGSSYEQYFGPGTRLTVT.